This T cell receptor beta chain appears in the sequencing data of a study of shared clonotypes between healthy human individuals. Germline CDR1 reads SGHNT; CDR2 reads YYREEE (reference sequence). The CDR3 is made up of 15 amino acids. V lost 2 bases and J 2 bases, leaving 14 bases between the germline ends. Sequencing was performed with immunoSEQ multiplex PCR; in TCRdb, only in-frame clones are kept and a portion is missing. The table records about 1.1 million clones, roughly 77% of them present only once. Comments on this clone: Its matching antigen is unknown.

General study findings and limits: The study drew on few donors, limiting represented genetic and exposure-history diversity.

The origin of this receptor is a man younger than 35 in good health. Some clones in this sample may be carry-over from other donors' samples. The chain has TRBV5-4 and TRBJ2-7; maybe TRBD1 (6 bases). Sample: memory CD4+ T cells from PBMCs. As to subset: CD45RA-negative fraction. CDR3 sequence: CASSLAGTQTYEQYF. Here the CDR3 DNA reads TGTGCCAGCAGCTTAGCCGGGACACAAACCTACGAGCAGTACTTC.